These 2 T cell receptor beta chains originate from one sample sequenced in a study of T cells in Graves' hyperthyroidism and ophthalmopathy. TCR beta CDR3 regions were amplified from RNA. The study used the HTBI primer set for a first-round RT-PCR of the TCR CDR3. TCRdb reprocessed the multiplex PCR reads via MiXCR and lists one record per CDR3 protein. The sample yields approximately 430,000 distinct CDR3 sequences, approximately 15% seen once. Sequences were obtained from blood. Every receptor here comes from a man younger than 30 with Graves' ophthalmopathy.

The rearrangement uses TRBV28 and TRBJ2-6; D gene ambiguous. V gave up 2 bases and J gave up 1 base, with 6 bases separating them. From germline, CDR1 is MDHEN and CDR2 SYDVKM. The CDR3 extends over 15 amino acids. The CDR3 DNA sequence: TGTGCCAGCAGTTTAGCTAGTTCTGGGGCCAACGTCCTGACTTTC. It yields the protein CASSLASSGANVLTF.

This clonotype was recorded many times. This chain links TRBV7-9 with TRBJ2-5, with D possibly TRBD2 on 5 matching bases. CDR1 and CDR2 from the germline V gene are SEHNR and FQNEAQ (reference sequence). The CDR3 is 13 amino acids. Trimming pared 6 bases from V and 3 bases from J, leaving 11 bases between. The DNA of the CDR3 is TGTGCCAGCAGGATTGCGGGCGAAGAGACCCAGTACTTC. This sequence encodes CASRIAGEETQYF.